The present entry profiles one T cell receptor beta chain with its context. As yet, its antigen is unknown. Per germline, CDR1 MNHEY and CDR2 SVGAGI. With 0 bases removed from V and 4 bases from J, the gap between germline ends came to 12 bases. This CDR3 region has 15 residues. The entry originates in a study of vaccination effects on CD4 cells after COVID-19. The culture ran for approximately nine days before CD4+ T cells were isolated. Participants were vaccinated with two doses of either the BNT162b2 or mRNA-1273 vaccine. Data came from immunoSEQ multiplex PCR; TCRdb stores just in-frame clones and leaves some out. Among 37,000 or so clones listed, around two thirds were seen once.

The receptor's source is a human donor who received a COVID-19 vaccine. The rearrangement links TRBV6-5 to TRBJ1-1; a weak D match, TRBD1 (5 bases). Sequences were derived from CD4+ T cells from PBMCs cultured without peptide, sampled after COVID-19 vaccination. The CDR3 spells CASSYSPRVATEAFF. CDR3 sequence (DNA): TGTGCCAGCAGTTACTCGCCCAGGGTGGCCACTGAAGCTTTCTTT.